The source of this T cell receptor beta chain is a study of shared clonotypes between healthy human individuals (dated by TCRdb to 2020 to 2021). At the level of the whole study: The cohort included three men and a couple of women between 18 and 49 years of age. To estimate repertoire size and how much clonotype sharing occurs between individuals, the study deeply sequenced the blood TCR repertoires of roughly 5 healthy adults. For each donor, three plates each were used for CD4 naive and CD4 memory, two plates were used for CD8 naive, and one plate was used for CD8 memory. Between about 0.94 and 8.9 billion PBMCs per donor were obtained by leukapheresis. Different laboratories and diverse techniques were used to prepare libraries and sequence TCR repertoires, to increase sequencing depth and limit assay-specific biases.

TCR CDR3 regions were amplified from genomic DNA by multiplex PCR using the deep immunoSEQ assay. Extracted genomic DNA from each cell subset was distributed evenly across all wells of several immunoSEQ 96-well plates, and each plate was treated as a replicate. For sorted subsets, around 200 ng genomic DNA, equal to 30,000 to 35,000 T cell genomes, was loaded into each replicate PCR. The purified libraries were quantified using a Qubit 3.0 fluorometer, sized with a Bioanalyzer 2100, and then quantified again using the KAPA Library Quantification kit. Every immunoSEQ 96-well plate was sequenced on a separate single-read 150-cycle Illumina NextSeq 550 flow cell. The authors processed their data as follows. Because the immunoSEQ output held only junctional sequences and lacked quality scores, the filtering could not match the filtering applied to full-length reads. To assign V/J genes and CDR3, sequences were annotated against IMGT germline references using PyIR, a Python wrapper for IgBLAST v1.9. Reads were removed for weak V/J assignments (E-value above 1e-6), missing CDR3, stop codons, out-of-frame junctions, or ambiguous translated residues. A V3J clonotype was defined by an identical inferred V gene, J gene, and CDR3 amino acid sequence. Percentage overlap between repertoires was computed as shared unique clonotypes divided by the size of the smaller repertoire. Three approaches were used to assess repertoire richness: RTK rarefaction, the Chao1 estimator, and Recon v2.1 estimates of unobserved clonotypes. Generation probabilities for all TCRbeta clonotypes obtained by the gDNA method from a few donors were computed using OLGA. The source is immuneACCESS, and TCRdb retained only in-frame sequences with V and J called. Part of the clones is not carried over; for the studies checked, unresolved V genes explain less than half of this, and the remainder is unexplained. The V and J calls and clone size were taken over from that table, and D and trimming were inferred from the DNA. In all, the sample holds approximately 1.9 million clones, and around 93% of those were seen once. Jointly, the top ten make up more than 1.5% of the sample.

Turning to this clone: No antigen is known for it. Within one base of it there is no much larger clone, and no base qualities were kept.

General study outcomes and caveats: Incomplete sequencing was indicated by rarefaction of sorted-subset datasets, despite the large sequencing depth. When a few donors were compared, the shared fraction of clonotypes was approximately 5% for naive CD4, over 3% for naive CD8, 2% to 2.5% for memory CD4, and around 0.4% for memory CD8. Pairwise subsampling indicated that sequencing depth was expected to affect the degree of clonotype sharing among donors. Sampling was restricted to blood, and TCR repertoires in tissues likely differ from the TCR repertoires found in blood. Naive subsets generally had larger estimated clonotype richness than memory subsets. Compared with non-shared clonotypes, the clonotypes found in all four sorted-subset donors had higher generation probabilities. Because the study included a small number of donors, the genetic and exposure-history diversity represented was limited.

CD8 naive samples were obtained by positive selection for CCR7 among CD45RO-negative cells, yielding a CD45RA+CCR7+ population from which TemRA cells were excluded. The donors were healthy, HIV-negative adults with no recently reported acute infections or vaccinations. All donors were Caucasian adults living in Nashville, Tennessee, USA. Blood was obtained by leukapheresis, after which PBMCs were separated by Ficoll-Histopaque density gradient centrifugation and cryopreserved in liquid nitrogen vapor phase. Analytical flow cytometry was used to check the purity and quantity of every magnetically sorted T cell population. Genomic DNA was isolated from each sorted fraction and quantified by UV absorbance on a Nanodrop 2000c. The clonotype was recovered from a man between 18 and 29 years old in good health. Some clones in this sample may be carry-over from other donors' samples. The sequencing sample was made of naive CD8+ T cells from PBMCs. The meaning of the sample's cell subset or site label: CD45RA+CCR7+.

The DNA is as follows: TGTGCCAGCAGTGAAAGGTGGGGGGCTTCCTACAATGAGCAGTTCTTC. Its translation is CASSERWGASYNEQFF. The chain is assembled from TRBV6-1 and TRBJ2-1; the D segment is perhaps TRBD1 or TRBD2, each sharing 6 matched bases. The germline ends are 12 bases apart after V is trimmed by 2 bases and J by 1 base. The CDR3 sequence holds 16 residues, the cysteine and phenylalanine included. Just the 48-base CDR3 DNA is kept, in frame starting at base 1. The germline V gene sets CDR1 to MNHNS and CDR2 to SASEGT.